The present T cell receptor (beta chain) was sequenced within a study of CD8 T cells in ankylosing spondylitis. Overall study results and limits: It was reported that disease-linked clones were significantly enriched in matched ankylosing spondylitis synovial fluid. For ankylosing spondylitis blood, a TCR beta motif of several highly homologous variants appeared characteristic. Previously reported in reactive arthritis synovial fluid and blood were some of the motif variants. Disease-linked clones were CD8+ and relatively rare in peripheral blood.

For this clonotype: Its antigen is as yet unknown.

Each TCR beta library was made by quantitative 5'-RACE that incorporated molecular barcodes. MiXCR, applied by TCRdb to the 5' RACE reads, yields one record per CDR3 protein. In the table there are about 90,000 distinct CDR3 sequences, just under 9% of which are singletons. CDR3 length: 16 amino acids. Trimming stripped 3 bases from V and 3 bases from J, with 17 bases between. From germline, CDR1 is LNHNV and CDR2 YYDKDF (reference sequence). This chain joins TRBV15 and TRBJ2-5, with D unresolved. Sequenced input: blood, either unsorted or a sorted T cell fraction (not recorded which). The receptor's source is a male donor with ankylosing spondylitis. The DNA of the CDR3 is TGTGCCACCAGCAGTTCATTCACTGGCGTGGAAGAGACCCAGTACTTC. As protein: CATSSSFTGVEETQYF.